This T cell receptor beta chain was sequenced during a study of type 1 regulatory T cells. Overall study context: This in vitro CD4 product, T-allo10, is enriched for Tr1 cells and alloantigen-specific.

This clonotype occurred once. Its antigen remains unidentified. The germline V gene encodes CDR1 KGHDR and CDR2 SFDVKD. This CDR3 region has 14 residues. V was clipped by 12 bases and J by 7 bases, with 21 bases between them. TCRdb independently ran MiXCR on the reads; one entry per CDR3 protein. This table holds roughly 67,000 distinct CDR3 sequences, about three fifths found once. T-allo10 cells from the graft donor were described as anergic, host-alloantigen-specific, and alloantigen-specific suppressors. The rearrangement joins TRBV24-1 to TRBJ2-1; D may match TRBD1 or TRBD2 (5 bases each). The sample taken for sequencing was cultured T cells, either the whole culture or a sorted T cell fraction (not recorded which). Sample subset: Tr1-enriched cell product generated in vitro against host alloantigens. The source is a human donor in good health. This chain's CDR3 is CAATDPGRKNEQFF. DNA of the CDR3: TGTGCCGCCACCGACCCGGGACGCAAAAATGAGCAGTTCTTC.